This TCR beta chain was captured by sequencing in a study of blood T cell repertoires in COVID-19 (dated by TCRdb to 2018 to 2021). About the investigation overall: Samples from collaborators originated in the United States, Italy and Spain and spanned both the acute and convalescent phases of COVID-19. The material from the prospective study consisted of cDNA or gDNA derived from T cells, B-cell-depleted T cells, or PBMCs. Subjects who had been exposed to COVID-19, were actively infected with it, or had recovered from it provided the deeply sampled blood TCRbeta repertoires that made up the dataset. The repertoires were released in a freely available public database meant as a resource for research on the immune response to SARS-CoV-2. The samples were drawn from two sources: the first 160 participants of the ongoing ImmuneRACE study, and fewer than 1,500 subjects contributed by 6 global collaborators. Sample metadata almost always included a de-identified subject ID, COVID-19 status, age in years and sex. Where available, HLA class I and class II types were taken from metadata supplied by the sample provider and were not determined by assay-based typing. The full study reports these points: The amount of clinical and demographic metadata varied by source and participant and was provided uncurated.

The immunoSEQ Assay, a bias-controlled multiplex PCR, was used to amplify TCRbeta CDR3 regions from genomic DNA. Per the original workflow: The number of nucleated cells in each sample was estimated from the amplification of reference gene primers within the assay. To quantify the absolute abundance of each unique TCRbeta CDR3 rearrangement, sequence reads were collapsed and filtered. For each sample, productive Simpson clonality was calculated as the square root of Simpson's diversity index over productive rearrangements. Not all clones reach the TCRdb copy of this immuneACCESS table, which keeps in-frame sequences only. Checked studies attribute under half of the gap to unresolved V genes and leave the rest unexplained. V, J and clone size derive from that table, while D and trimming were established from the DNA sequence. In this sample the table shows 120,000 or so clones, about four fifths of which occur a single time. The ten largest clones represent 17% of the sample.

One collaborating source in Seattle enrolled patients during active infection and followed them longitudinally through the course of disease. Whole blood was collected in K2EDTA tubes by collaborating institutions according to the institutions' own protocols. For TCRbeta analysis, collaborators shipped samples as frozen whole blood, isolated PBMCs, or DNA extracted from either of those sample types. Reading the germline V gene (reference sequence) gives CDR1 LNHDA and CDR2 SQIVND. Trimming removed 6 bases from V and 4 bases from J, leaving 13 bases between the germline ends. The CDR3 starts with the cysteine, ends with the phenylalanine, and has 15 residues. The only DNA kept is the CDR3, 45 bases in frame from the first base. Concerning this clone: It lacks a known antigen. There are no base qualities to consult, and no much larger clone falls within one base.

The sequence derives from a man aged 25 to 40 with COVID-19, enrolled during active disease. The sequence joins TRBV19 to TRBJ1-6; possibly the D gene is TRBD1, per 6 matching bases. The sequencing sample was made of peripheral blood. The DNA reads TGTGCCAGTAGCAAAGGACAGCGATATAATTCACCCCTCCACTTT. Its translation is CASSKGQRYNSPLHF.